One and the same sample provided the 31 T cell receptor beta chains below, sequenced in a study of blood T cells in healthy people across ages. For the second PCR, which ran for 7 to 11 cycles, a sample-barcoded 5' primer and a J-beta primer mix were used. From the 5' RACE reads, TCRdb called clonotypes with MiXCR, one entry per CDR3 protein. The sample includes about 1 million distinct CDR3 sequences, about 23% seen only once; the top ten take less than 0.75%. The same sample was also used in a study of T cells of mothers and their children.

Sequencing was done on a sample of blood. The receptors shown here come from a girl aged 2-10 years in good health.

The chain couples TRBV6-2 or TRBV6-3 to TRBJ2-7; D remains unclear. The CDR3 covers 13 residues. Per the germline V gene, CDR1 is MNHEY and CDR2 is SVGEGT. Trimming stripped 0 bases from V and 3 bases from J, with 6 bases between. This CDR3 is CASSYSEFYEQYF. The CDR3 nucleotides read TGTGCCAGCAGTTACTCGGAGTTCTACGAGCAGTACTTC.

This clonotype was detected only a few times. This rearrangement joins TRBV7-2 to TRBJ1-2; no firm D call. Trimming shortened V by 3 bases and J by 5 bases, and 19 bases separated the two germline ends. Germline CDR1 is SGHTA and CDR2 is FQGNSA. CDR3 length: 16 residues. The CDR3 nucleotides are TGTGCCAGCAGCTTTTCGAGGATGGCCCTACGGTATGGCTACACCTTC. This codes for CASSFSRMALRYGYTF.

The chain joins TRBV2 to TRBJ1-1; 9 bases match TRBD1. The CDR3 length is 12 residues. With 7 bases clipped from V and 8 bases from J, the junction kept 5 bases outside the gene matches. Germline assignment: CDR1 SNHLY and CDR2 FYNNEI. CDR3 residues: CASTFTGGEAFF. As DNA, the CDR3 is TGTGCCAGCACATTCACAGGGGGCGAAGCTTTCTTT.

J is TRBJ2-3 and V is TRBV24-1; 7 bases map to TRBD2. The CDR3 length is 13 residues. Germline lookup yields CDR1 KGHDR and CDR2 SFDVKD. Trimming removed 9 bases from V and 3 bases from J; junction bases left unmatched: 5. CDR3 nucleotide sequence: TGTGCCACCGCTGGACTAGGGACAGATACGCAGTATTTT. Its protein product is CATAGLGTDTQYF.

In its sample, this clonotype was seen a few times. The V and J genes are TRBV19 and TRBJ2-2, with 8 bases identical to TRBD2. CDR1 and CDR2 from the germline V gene are LNHDA and SQIVND (reference sequence). The CDR3 spans 16 residues. The V segment lost 3 bases and the J segment 1 base; nucleotides outside the gene matches: 4. In nucleotides, the CDR3 is TGTGCCAGTAGTATGGGTAGCGGGAAGAACACCGGGGAGCTGTTTTTT. It encodes CASSMGSGKNTGELFF.

The rearrangement uses TRBV4-3 and TRBJ2-7; a possible D gene is TRBD1 (6 bases). V was pared by 0 bases and J by 0 bases, with 12 bases between. Germline V gives CDR1 LGHNA, CDR2 YSLEER. This CDR3 is built from 16 residues. The CDR3 protein is CASSQDRQGTSYEQYF. The CDR3 DNA reads TGCGCCAGCAGCCAAGATCGGCAGGGGACCTCCTACGAGCAGTACTTC.

The table lists this clonotype with a count of one. The CDR3 spells CASRYRVGYGYTF. The DNA for the CDR3 is TGTGCCAGCAGGTACAGGGTTGGCTATGGCTACACCTTC. This sequence joins TRBV7-2 and TRBJ1-2; tentative D call: TRBD1 (6 bases). V gave up 6 bases and J gave up 4 bases, with 12 bases separating them. CDR1 SGHTA and CDR2 FQGNSA come from the germline V gene. This CDR3 spans 13 amino acids.

The chain joins TRBV29-1 to TRBJ2-2; D perhaps matches TRBD2 (6 bases). V was trimmed by 6 bases and J by 1 base, leaving 21 bases between them. The CDR3 is made up of 17 amino acids. In germline, CDR1 is SQVTM, CDR2 ANQGSEA. Here the CDR3 DNA reads TGCAGCGTAAAGGAGGGGTTAGGGCGGGAGAACACCGGGGAGCTGTTTTTT. Encoded protein: CSVKEGLGRENTGELFF.

The chain recombines TRBV24-1 with TRBJ2-3; tentatively, D is TRBD2 (6 bases). Germline CDR1 KGHDR, CDR2 SFDVKD. Trimming took 7 bases from V and 4 from J, leaving 11 bases between them. This CDR3 has 13 residues. The CDR3 nucleotides are TGTGCCACCAGCGGGGGATCTTCAGATACGCAGTATTTT. Translated: CATSGGSSDTQYF.

This clonotype was recorded a few times. Relative to the germline gene, one junction end is altered; a read error may explain this. V and J are TRBV5-4 and TRBJ1-4; D not certain. CDR3 length: 15 residues. The germline gives CDR1 SGHNT, CDR2 YYREEE (reference sequence). This chain's CDR3 is CASSHHSATNEELFF. The CDR3 DNA follows: TGTGCCAGCAGTCACCACTCAGCAACTAATGAAGAACTGTTTTTT.

This chain connects TRBV7-9 to TRBJ2-7, with a tentative D call TRBD1 (5 bases). V dropped 3 bases and J dropped 3 bases, with 12 bases sitting between them. Per germline, CDR1 SEHNR and CDR2 FQNEAQ (reference sequence). CDR3 length equals 14 residues. In nucleotides, the CDR3 is TGTGCCAGCAGCTTCCCAGGGTTAGGCTACGAGCAGTACTTC. Translated: CASSFPGLGYEQYF.

The rearrangement joins TRBV5-5 to TRBJ2-3, with D maybe TRBD1 (6 bases). The CDR3 is 15 amino acids. Deletions cut 3 bases from V and 4 bases from J, with 15 bases between. Germline V CDR1 and CDR2: SGHKS, YYEKEE (reference sequence). CDR3 nucleotides: TGTGCCAGCAGCTCCGAGACAGGCGGTTCAGATACGCAGTATTTT. Translation gives CASSSETGGSDTQYF.

This clonotype was observed a few times. The rearrangement links TRBV7-2 to TRBJ1-4; D ambiguous. Germline CDR1 SGHTA, CDR2 FQGNSA. With 6 bases removed from V and 10 bases from J, the gap between germline ends came to 9 bases. This CDR3 comprises 11 residues. The CDR3 is CASSPDGKLFF. The CDR3, as DNA: TGTGCCAGCAGTCCCGATGGAAAACTGTTTTTT. Full variable domain (missing parts from reference TRBV7-2 and TRBJ1-4): GAGVSQSPSNKVTEKGKDVELRCDPISGHTALYWYRQSLGQGLEFLIYFQGNSAPDKSGLPSDRFSAERTGGSVSTLTIQRTQQEDSAVYLCASSPDGKLFFGSGTQLSVL.

The chain employs TRBV28 and TRBJ1-2; D is uncertain. CDR3 size: 15 residues. The germline CDR1 and CDR2 sequences are MDHEN and SYDVKM. V gave up 1 base and J gave up 4 bases, with 13 bases separating them. The CDR3 DNA is TGTGCCAGCAGTTTATCTCTGGGCCAGGTCTATGGCTACACCTTC. Translated, it gives CASSLSLGQVYGYTF.

This clonotype was recorded only once. This chain links TRBV19 with TRBJ2-2, with D perhaps matching TRBD1 or TRBD2 (5 bases each). The CDR3 contains 17 residues. Trimming stripped 4 bases from V and 5 bases from J, with 20 bases between. Per the germline V gene, CDR1 is LNHDA and CDR2 is SQIVND (reference sequence). The DNA for the CDR3 is TGTGCCAGTAGTAAAGCTCCGGGACCCTCTCCGACCGGGGAGCTGTTTTTT. It translates to CASSKAPGPSPTGELFF.

The genes are TRBV3-1 and TRBJ1-1; 7 bases align to TRBD1. Germline V gene data show CDR1 as LGHDT and CDR2 as YNNKEL (reference sequence). The junction had 7 bases not matched to a gene; V was cut back by 3 bases and J by 3 bases. The CDR3 spans 15 residues. CDR3 sequence (DNA): TGTGCCAGCAGCCACTCTATTACAGGGGACACTGAAGCTTTCTTT. Translated: CASSHSITGDTEAFF.

This chain uses TRBV12-3 or TRBV12-4 with TRBJ2-7; D uncertain. CDR3 length equals 12 residues. Trimming took 3 bases from V and 3 from J, leaving 6 bases between them. The CDR3 reads CASSFSLYEQYF. CDR3 bases: TGTGCCAGCAGTTTCAGCCTCTACGAGCAGTACTTC.

The chain couples TRBV7-9 to TRBJ2-7, with D unresolved. This CDR3 is built from 14 residues. The germline gives CDR1 SEHNR, CDR2 FQNEAQ (reference sequence). Trimming removed 3 bases from V and 2 bases from J, with 11 bases in between. Here the CDR3 reads CASSFIRSAYEQYF. For the CDR3, the DNA is TGTGCCAGCAGCTTCATCCGGAGCGCCTACGAGCAGTACTTC.

This clonotype has only a few counts. The chain couples TRBV5-1 to TRBJ1-3, with no clear D. The germline CDR1 and CDR2 sequences are SGHRS and YFSETQ. CDR3 length equals 15 residues. The V and J ends lost 2 bases and 0 bases respectively, with 9 bases between them. CDR3 nucleotide sequence: TGCGCCAGCAGCTTCGACGGCATCTCTGGAAACACCATATATTTT. Protein product: CASSFDGISGNTIYF.

The rearrangement uses TRBV11-2 and TRBJ2-4; D is ambiguous. V lost 8 bases, J lost 6 bases, and 5 bases lay in between. This CDR3 has 10 amino acids. CDR1 SGHAT and CDR2 FQNNGV come from the germline V gene. CDR3 bases: TGTGCCAGCGGTCTAAACATTCAGTACTTC. It yields the protein CASGLNIQYF.

This clonotype was counted a few times. This chain links TRBV20-1 with TRBJ2-3, with D perhaps assigned TRBD1 or TRBD2 (5 bases each). The length of the CDR3 is 14 residues. Deletions cut 5 bases from V and 2 bases from J, with 14 bases between. Per germline, CDR1 DFQATT and CDR2 SNEGSKA (reference sequence). CDR3 nucleotide sequence: TGCAGTGCTCCCCGGGGCTTCAACACAGATACGCAGTATTTT. The encoded protein is CSAPRGFNTDTQYF.

The V call is TRBV29-1, the J call TRBJ1-1; TRBD1 is a possible D gene (6 bases). The CDR3 spans 14 residues. The V end was cut by 1 base, the J end by 3 bases, with 12 bases between. Germline CDR1 and CDR2: SQVTM and ANQGSEA. The CDR3 spells CSVEVTGKDTEAFF. The CDR3 coding sequence is TGCAGCGTTGAAGTTACAGGGAAGGACACTGAAGCTTTCTTT.

This clonotype appeared a few times. The genes are TRBV20-1 and TRBJ1-2; the D is unclear. From germline, CDR1 is DFQATT and CDR2 SNEGSKA (reference sequence). CDR3 length: 11 residues. V shed 1 base and J shed 6 bases, with 6 bases lying between them. CDR3 nucleotides: TGCAGTGCTAGAGTTCCCAATGGCTACACCTTC. Residues: CSARVPNGYTF.

The chain couples TRBV12-3 or TRBV12-4 to TRBJ2-2; D is possibly TRBD1 (7 bases). The CDR3 covers 16 residues. V gave up 3 bases and J gave up 5 bases, with 16 bases separating them. In DNA form, the CDR3 reads TGTGCCAGCAGTTTCGCGGCAGGGGGGACGACCGGGGAGCTGTTTTTT. Its protein is CASSFAAGGTTGELFF.

In this sample, this clonotype turned up a few times. This chain links TRBV28 with TRBJ2-5; 8 bases agree with TRBD1. Germline-derived CDR1 and CDR2 are MDHEN and SYDVKM. V shed 6 bases and J 5 bases; nucleotides not matched to a gene: 8. The CDR3 loop spans 14 amino acids. The CDR3 sequence: CASRKQGVGETQYF. CDR3 in DNA: TGTGCCAGCAGAAAACAGGGGGTAGGGGAGACCCAGTACTTC.

This clonotype occurred a few times. The chain is built from TRBV4-1 and TRBJ2-5; no clear D. CDR3 length: 15 amino acids. Germline V gene data show CDR1 as MGHRA and CDR2 as YSYEKL. Between the trimmed V and J ends, which lost 0 bases and 2 bases, there was a span of 10 bases. The CDR3 DNA is TGCGCCAGCAGCCAAGAGAGGCGGATACAAGAGACCCAGTACTTC. Its protein product is CASSQERRIQETQYF.

V gene TRBV7-9 combines with J gene TRBJ1-1; D is ambiguous. The ends were cut back, 4 bases at V and 7 bases at J, with 13 bases in the middle. Germline lookup yields CDR1 SEHNR and CDR2 FQNEAQ (reference sequence). CDR3 size: 13 residues. CDR3 loop: CASSSRFDGEAFF. The CDR3 DNA reads as TGTGCCAGCAGCTCCCGTTTCGATGGTGAAGCTTTCTTT.

The J gene is TRBJ2-7, the V gene TRBV10-3; either TRBD1 or TRBD2 may supply D (5 bases each). Germline V gene sequence: CDR1 ENHRY, CDR2 SYGVKD. The length of the CDR3 is 12 residues. The V end was cut by 8 bases, the J end by 5 bases, with 13 bases between. DNA for the CDR3: TGTGCCATCCGGGGCGAGGGCGACGAGCAGTACTTC. Translated, it gives CAIRGEGDEQYF.

The chain employs TRBV7-9 and TRBJ1-6; 7 nucleotides agree with TRBD1. The V gene end was trimmed by 5 bases and the J gene end by 8 bases; junction bases not matched to a gene: 12. The CDR3 runs to 16 residues. Germline V CDR1 and CDR2: SEHNR, FQNEAQ (reference sequence). The CDR3 region is CASSHLAAGGHSPLHF. CDR3 nucleotide sequence: TGTGCCAGCAGCCACCTGGCGGCAGGGGGACATTCACCCCTCCACTTT.

A few counts support this clonotype. V is TRBV20-1 and J is TRBJ1-2; D possibly corresponds to TRBD1 (6 bases). Germline V gene sequence: CDR1 DFQATT, CDR2 SNEGSKA (reference sequence). The CDR3 covers 13 residues. Between the trimmed V and J ends, which lost 3 bases and 8 bases, there was a span of 16 bases. The CDR3 DNA follows: TGCAGTGCTAGTCTCTCGACGACAGGAGGCTACACCTTC. Its protein is CSASLSTTGGYTF.

This clonotype was recorded a few times. This rearrangement joins TRBV12-3 or TRBV12-4 to TRBJ2-1; 7 bases agree with TRBD1. Judging by the DNA end, TRBJ2-7 fits better; the J call may be wrong. This CDR3 spans 15 amino acids. The CDR3 region is CASRRTYRGGDEQYF. The CDR3 nucleotides read TGTGCCAGCAGGAGAACCTACAGGGGTGGCGACGAGCAGTACTTC.